Below, 28 T cell receptor beta chains from the same sample are listed, as sequenced in a study of CXCR3-negative and CXCR3-positive naive CD8 T cells. TRB cDNA was prepared as libraries by UMI-labeled 5' RACE. TCRdb reprocessed the 5' RACE reads; each CDR3 protein has one entry and no DNA is given. This table lists about 66,000 distinct CDR3 sequences. Sequences were obtained from naive CXCR3- CD8+ T cells from blood. Subset defined: CD45RO-CCR7+CD27+CD95- naive CD8+ T cells lacking CXCR3 (TNR3-). The receptors come from a human donor in good health. Some clones in this sample may be carry-over from other donors' samples.

The chain links TRBV29-1 to TRBJ1-1; TCRdb calls TRBD1, which cannot be checked without DNA. Germline V CDR1 and CDR2: SQVTM, ANQGSEA. CDR3 size: 14 residues. CDR3 region: CSVGDRGRETEAFF.

This sequence joins TRBV6-1 and TRBJ2-3; TCRdb calls TRBD2, which cannot be checked without DNA. CDR3 length: 16 residues. Looked up from germline, CDR1 is MNHNS and CDR2 is SASEGT. The CDR3 sequence is CASTELAGGAPDTQYF.

The V gene is TRBV6-6, the J gene TRBJ2-1; TCRdb calls TRBD1, which cannot be checked without DNA. The CDR3 loop spans 14 amino acids. Germline lookup yields CDR1 MNHNY and CDR2 SVGAGI (reference sequence). CDR3 region: CASIPGTNFGEQFF.

The chain joins TRBV6-5 to TRBJ1-1. The CDR3 totals 15 residues. The germline V gene encodes CDR1 MNHEY and CDR2 SVGAGI. This CDR3 is CASSYSSREVTEAFF.

The chain combines TRBV11-3 with TRBJ2-5; lacking DNA, the TRBD2 call made by TCRdb goes unchecked. Germline assignment: CDR1 SGHNT and CDR2 YENEEA. The CDR3 consists of 16 residues. This CDR3 reads CASSPLVGGPKETQYF. Full variable domain (missing parts from reference TRBV11-3 and TRBJ2-5): EAGVVQSPRYKIIEKKQPVAFWCNPISGHNTLYWYLQNLGQGPELLIRYENEEAVDDSQLPKDRFSAERLKGVDSTLKIQPAELGDSAVYLCASSPLVGGPKETQYFGPGTRLLVL.

The chain joins TRBV7-3 to TRBJ2-2. The germline V gene encodes CDR1 SGHTA and CDR2 FQGTGA. The CDR3 consists of 13 residues. The CDR3: CASSLVGSGELFF.

The chain combines TRBV12-3 or TRBV12-4 with TRBJ1-2; without DNA, the TCRdb call of TRBD1 cannot be checked. This CDR3 spans 15 amino acids. CDR3: CASSSFDGQVYGYTF.

The chain couples TRBV9 to TRBJ1-1. Germline CDR1 reads SGDLS; CDR2 reads YYNGEE. The CDR3 has 14 residues. CDR3 amino acids: CASSVGPIETEAFF.

This chain uses TRBV7-9 with TRBJ2-1. CDR1 and CDR2 (germline): SEHNR, FQNEAQ (reference sequence). The CDR3 has 12 residues. CDR3 region: CASSLSGNEQFF.

This rearrangement joins TRBV7-2 to TRBJ2-7; TCRdb proposes TRBD1, but this gene call is untestable without DNA. The CDR3 totals 16 residues. The germline CDR1 and CDR2 sequences are SGHTA and FQGNSA. Here the CDR3 reads CASSRPGTGGRDEQYF.

V gene TRBV20-1 combines with J gene TRBJ1-2. The CDR3 is 13 amino acids. The germline CDR1 and CDR2 sequences are DFQATT and SNEGSKA (reference sequence). The CDR3 sequence: CSAERRTSYGYTF.

The chain links TRBV7-9 to TRBJ2-7; the D call from TCRdb, TRBD1, cannot be confirmed without DNA. Per the germline V gene, CDR1 is SEHNR and CDR2 is FQNEAQ (reference sequence). The CDR3 has 12 residues. The CDR3 sequence is CASRPTGTEQYF.

The chain couples TRBV5-1 to TRBJ2-2; the D gene TCRdb calls, TRBD2, cannot be checked with no DNA. CDR1 SGHRS and CDR2 YFSETQ come from the germline V gene. The CDR3 has 16 residues. The CDR3 region is CASSPIASAGTGELFF.

The chain employs TRBV6-4 and TRBJ2-2; TCRdb's D call, TRBD2, is unchecked because there is no DNA. This CDR3 has 15 residues. Germline CDR1 and CDR2: MRHNA and SNTAGT. The CDR3 protein is CASRKSGGDTGELFF.

The chain uses TRBV7-8 and TRBJ2-7; TCRdb's D call, TRBD1, is unchecked because there is no DNA. The CDR3 has 14 amino acids. Per the germline V gene, CDR1 is SGHVS and CDR2 is FQNEAQ. CDR3 sequence: CASSLARGRYEQYF.

The CDR3 here is CASSFGQGEPTDTQYF. The chain employs TRBV7-9 and TRBJ2-3; TCRdb returns TRBD1, unconfirmable since there is no DNA. This CDR3 region has 16 residues. Germline values: CDR1 SEHNR, CDR2 FQNEAQ (reference sequence).

The chain is built from TRBV29-1 and TRBJ2-1; no DNA is available, so the TRBD1 call from TCRdb remains unchecked. From germline, CDR1 is SQVTM and CDR2 ANQGSEA. This CDR3 has 12 residues. CDR3 amino acids: CSARQAQGPQFF.

V usage is TRBV30 and J usage is TRBJ2-7. The CDR3 consists of 11 residues. The germline CDR1 and CDR2 sequences are GTSNPN and SVGIG (reference sequence). CDR3 loop: CAWSAGYEQYF.

The V gene is TRBV7-2, the J gene TRBJ1-2. CDR1 and CDR2 from the germline V gene are SGHTA and FQGNSA. The CDR3 is made up of 15 amino acids. The CDR3 sequence is CASSVTSGTADGYTF.

The gene calls are TRBV7-9 and TRBJ2-5; the TCRdb call, TRBD2, lacks DNA for checking. CDR1 is SEHNR and CDR2 is FQNEAQ in the germline V gene (reference sequence). This CDR3 region has 18 residues. The CDR3 is CASSYWGLAGRNEETQYF.

The gene calls are TRBV6-2 or TRBV6-3 and TRBJ2-1; the TRBD2 assignment by TCRdb is unverifiable without DNA. Germline V gene lookup returns CDR1 MNHEY and CDR2 SVGEGT. This CDR3 is 17 amino acids long. The CDR3 loop reads CASTNLAGARTYNEQFF.

The chain uses TRBV28 and TRBJ2-7; TCRdb gives TRBD2 as the D gene, but with no DNA this cannot be confirmed. The germline gives CDR1 MDHEN, CDR2 SYDVKM. The CDR3 contains 17 residues. This chain's CDR3 is CASTPGVGGFGSYEQYF.

The chain employs TRBV29-1 and TRBJ2-1; TCRdb's D call of TRBD1 is untestable without DNA. The CDR3 spans 15 residues. The germline V gene encodes CDR1 SQVTM and CDR2 ANQGSEA. CDR3 region: CSVDRGGAGDPEQFF.

The genes are TRBV20-1 and TRBJ2-5; TCRdb picks TRBD2, but there is no DNA to check that call. Germline V lookup: CDR1 DFQATT, CDR2 SNEGSKA (reference sequence). The CDR3 covers 13 residues. CDR3 sequence: CSARDVGRETQYF.

This chain connects TRBV19 to TRBJ1-2. The CDR3 covers 14 residues. Germline V gene data show CDR1 as LNHDA and CDR2 as SQIVND (reference sequence). The CDR3 sequence: CASTDTPLGYGYTF.

The CDR3 sequence is CASSYSAEAFF. The J gene is TRBJ1-1, the V gene TRBV6-6. Germline lookup yields CDR1 MNHNY and CDR2 SVGAGI (reference sequence). This CDR3 is 11 amino acids long.

The chain links TRBV23-1 to TRBJ2-1; the TCRdb D gene call, TRBD2, has no DNA to confirm it. TRBV23-1 is labeled an ORF, and its function is uncertain. This CDR3 has 13 residues. The CDR3 loop is CASDQPGGHEQFF.

V gene TRBV3-1 combines with J gene TRBJ2-1; no DNA is available, so the TRBD1 call from TCRdb remains unchecked. CDR1 is LGHDT, CDR2 YNNKEL, per germline (reference sequence). The CDR3 loop spans 13 amino acids. This chain's CDR3 is CASSPDSYNEQFF.